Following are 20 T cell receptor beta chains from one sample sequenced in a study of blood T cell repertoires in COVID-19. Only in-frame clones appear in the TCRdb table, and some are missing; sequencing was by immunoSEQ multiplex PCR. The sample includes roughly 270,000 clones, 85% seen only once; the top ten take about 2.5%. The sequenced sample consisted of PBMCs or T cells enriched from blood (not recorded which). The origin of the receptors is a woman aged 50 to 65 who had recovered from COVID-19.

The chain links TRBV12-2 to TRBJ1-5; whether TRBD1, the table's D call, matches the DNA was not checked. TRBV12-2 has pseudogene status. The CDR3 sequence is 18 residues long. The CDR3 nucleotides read TGTGCAAGTCGCTTACCCCTGGACAGGCAGAGGTTCAATCAGCCCCAGCATTTT. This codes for CASRLPLDRQRFNQPQHF.

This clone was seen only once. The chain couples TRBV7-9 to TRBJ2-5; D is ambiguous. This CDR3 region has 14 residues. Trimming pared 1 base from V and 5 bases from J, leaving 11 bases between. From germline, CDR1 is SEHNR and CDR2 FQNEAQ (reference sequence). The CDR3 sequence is CASSLVSAGETQYF. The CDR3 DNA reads TGTGCCAGCAGCTTAGTTTCGGCAGGCGAGACCCAGTACTTC. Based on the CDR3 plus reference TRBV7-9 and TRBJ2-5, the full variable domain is DTGVSQNPRHKITKRGQNVTFRCDPISEHNRLYWYRQTLGQGPEFLTYFQNEAQLEKSRLLSDRFSAERPKGSFSTLEIQRTEQGDSAMYLCASSLVSAGETQYFGPGTRLLVL.

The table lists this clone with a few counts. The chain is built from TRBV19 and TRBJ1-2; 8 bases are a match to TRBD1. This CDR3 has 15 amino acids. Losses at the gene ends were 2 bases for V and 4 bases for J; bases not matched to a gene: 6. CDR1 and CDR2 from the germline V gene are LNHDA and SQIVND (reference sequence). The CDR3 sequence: CASSIKTGEIYGYTF. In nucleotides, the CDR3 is TGTGCCAGTAGTATAAAGACAGGGGAGATCTATGGCTACACCTTC.

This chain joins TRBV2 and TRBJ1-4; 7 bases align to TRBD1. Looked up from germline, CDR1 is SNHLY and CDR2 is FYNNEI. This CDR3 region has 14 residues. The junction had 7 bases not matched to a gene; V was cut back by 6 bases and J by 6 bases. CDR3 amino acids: CASRTFGTDEKLFF. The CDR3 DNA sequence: TGTGCCAGCAGGACCTTTGGGACAGATGAAAAACTGTTTTTT.

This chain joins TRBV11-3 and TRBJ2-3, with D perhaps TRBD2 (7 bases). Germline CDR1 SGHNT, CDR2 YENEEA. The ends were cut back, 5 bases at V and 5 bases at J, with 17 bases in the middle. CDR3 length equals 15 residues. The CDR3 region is CASSPGGLAEDTQYF. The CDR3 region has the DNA TGTGCCAGCAGCCCGGGGGGCCTAGCGGAAGATACGCAGTATTTT. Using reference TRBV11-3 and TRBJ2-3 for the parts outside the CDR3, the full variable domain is EAGVVQSPRYKIIEKKQPVAFWCNPISGHNTLYWYLQNLGQGPELLIRYENEEAVDDSQLPKDRFSAERLKGVDSTLKIQPAELGDSAVYLCASSPGGLAEDTQYFGPGTRLTVL.

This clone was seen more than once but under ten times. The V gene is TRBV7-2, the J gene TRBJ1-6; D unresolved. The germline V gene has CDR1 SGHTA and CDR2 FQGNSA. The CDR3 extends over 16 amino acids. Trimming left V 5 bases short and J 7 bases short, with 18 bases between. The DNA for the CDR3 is TGTGCCAGCAGCGCACTCGCCACCGGGAGAAATTCACCCCTCCACTTT. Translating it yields CASSALATGRNSPLHF.

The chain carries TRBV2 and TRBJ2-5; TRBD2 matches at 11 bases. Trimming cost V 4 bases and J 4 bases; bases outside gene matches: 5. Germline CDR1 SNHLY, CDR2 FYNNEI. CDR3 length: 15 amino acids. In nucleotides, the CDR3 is TGTGCCAGCAGTGTTCTAGCGGGGGGATCAGAGACCCAGTACTTC. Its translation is CASSVLAGGSETQYF.

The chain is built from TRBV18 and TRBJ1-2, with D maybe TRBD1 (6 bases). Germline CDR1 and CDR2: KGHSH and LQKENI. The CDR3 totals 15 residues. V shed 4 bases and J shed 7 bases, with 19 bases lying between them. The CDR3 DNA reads TGTGCCAGCTCACAAGATACAGGGATAGGCACTGGCTACACCTTC. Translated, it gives CASSQDTGIGTGYTF. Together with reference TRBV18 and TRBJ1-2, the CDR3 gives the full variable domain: NAGVMQNPRHLVRRRGQEARLRCSPMKGHSHVYWYRQLPEEGLKFMVYLQKENIIDESGMPKERFSAEFPKEGPSILRIQQVVRGDSAAYFCASSQDTGIGTGYTFGSGTRLTVV.

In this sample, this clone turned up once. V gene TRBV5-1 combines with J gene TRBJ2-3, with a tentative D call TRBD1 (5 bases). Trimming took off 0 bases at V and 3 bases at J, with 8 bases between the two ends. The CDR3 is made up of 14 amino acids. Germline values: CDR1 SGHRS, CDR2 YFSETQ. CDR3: CASSLGSGTDTQYF. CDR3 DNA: TGCGCCAGCAGCTTGGGCTCAGGGACAGATACGCAGTATTTT.

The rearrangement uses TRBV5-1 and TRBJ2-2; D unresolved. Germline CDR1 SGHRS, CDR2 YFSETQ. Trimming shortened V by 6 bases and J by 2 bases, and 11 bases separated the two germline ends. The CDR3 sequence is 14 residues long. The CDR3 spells CASTSARNTGELFF. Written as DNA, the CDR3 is TGCGCCAGCACCTCGGCTAGAAACACCGGGGAGCTGTTTTTT.

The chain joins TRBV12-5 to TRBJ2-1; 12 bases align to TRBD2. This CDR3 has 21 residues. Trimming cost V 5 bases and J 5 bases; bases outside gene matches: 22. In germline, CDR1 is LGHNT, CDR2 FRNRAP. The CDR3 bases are TGTGCTAGTGGTCCACTAACCCTCCCGCTAGCGGGAGGGCCGAGGAACAATGAGCAGTTCTTC. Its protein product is CASGPLTLPLAGGPRNNEQFF.

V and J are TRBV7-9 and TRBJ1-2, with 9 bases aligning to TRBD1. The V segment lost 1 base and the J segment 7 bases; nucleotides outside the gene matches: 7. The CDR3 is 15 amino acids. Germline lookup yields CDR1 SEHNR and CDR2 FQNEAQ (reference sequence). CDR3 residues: CASSLVGQGSGGYTF. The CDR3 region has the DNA TGTGCCAGCAGCTTAGTAGGACAGGGGTCGGGTGGCTACACCTTC.

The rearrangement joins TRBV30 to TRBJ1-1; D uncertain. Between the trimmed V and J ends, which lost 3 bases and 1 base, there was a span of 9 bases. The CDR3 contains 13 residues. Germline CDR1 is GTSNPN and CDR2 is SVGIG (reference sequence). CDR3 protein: CAWRVSWNTEAFF. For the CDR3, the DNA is TGTGCCTGGAGAGTGAGCTGGAACACTGAAGCTTTCTTT. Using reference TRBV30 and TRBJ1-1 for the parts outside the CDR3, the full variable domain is SQTIHQWPATLVQPVGSPLSLECTVEGTSNPNLYWYRQAAGRGLQLLFYSVGIGQISSEVPQNLSASRPQDRQFILSSKKLLLSDSGFYLCAWRVSWNTEAFFGQGTRLTVV.

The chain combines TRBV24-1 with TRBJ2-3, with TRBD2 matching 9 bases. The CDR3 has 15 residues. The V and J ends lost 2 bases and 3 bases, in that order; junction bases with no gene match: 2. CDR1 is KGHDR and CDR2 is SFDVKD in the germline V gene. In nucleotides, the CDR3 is TGTGCCACCAGTGATTCTGCGGGAGGGACAGATACGCAGTATTTT. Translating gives CATSDSAGGTDTQYF.

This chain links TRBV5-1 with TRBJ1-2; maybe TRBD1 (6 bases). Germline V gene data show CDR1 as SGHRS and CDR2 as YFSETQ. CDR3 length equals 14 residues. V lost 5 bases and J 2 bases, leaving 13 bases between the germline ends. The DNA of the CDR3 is TGCGCCAGCAGTGAACAGGGAAGGAACTATGGCTACACCTTC. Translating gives CASSEQGRNYGYTF.

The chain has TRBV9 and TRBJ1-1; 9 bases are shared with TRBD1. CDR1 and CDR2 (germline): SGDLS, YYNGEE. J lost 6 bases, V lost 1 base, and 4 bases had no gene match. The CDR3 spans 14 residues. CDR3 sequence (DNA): TGTGCCAGCAGCGTAAGGGACAGGGCGGCTGAAGCTTTCTTT. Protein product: CASSVRDRAAEAFF.

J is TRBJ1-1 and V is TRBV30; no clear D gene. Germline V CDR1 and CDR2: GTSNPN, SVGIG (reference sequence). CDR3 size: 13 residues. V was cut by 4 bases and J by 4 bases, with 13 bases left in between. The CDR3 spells CAWTSRSTTEAFF. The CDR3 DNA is TGTGCCTGGACTAGTAGGTCGACCACTGAAGCTTTCTTT.

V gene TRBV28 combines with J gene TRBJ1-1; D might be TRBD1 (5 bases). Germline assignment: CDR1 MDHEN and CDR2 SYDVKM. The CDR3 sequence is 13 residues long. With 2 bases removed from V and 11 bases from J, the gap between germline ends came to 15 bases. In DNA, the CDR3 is TGTGCCAGCAGTTTAGCAGGGCGTGTAGTGGCTTTCTTT. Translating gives CASSLAGRVVAFF.

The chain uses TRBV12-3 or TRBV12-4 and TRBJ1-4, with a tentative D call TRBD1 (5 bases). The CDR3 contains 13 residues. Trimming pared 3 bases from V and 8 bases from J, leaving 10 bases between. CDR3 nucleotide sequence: TGTGCCAGCAGTTTCGGGGCGGGGGAAAAACTGTTTTTT. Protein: CASSFGAGEKLFF.

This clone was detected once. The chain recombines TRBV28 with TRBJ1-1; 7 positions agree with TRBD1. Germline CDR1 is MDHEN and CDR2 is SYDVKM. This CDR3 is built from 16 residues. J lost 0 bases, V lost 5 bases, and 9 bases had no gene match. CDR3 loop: CASSPNGQALNTEAFF. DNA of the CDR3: TGTGCCAGCAGTCCCAACGGACAGGCTTTGAACACTGAAGCTTTCTTT.